This record covers a single T cell receptor (beta chain). The CDR3 does not close with the conserved phenylalanine or tryptophan, likely indicating a read error. The template was RNA from unsorted bulk tissue. This non-tumor lung sample came from over 3 cm beyond the tumor edge. TCRbeta libraries were built with three rounds of nested PCR, modified from ARM-PCR. TCRdb processed the multiplex PCR reads anew with MiXCR; each CDR3 protein has one entry. The top ten hold 15% to 20% of the sample, which has over 100,000 distinct CDR3 sequences, 60% to 65% seen once. The sample comes from a study of tumor and adjacent non-tumor tissue in lung cancer. CDR3 length: 13 residues.

The chain carries TRBV12-3 or TRBV12-4 and TRBJ1-5, with a tentative D call TRBD1 (6 bases). The J call could be wrong; TRBJ2-3 is a better fit for the DNA end. The sequenced sample consisted of distant non-tumor lung tissue. The sequence came from a man aged 55 to 70 with non-small cell lung cancer. CDR3 coding DNA: TGTGCCAGCAGCCAGAGCAGGGGTCAGCCCCAGTATTTG. It encodes CASSQSRGQPQYL.